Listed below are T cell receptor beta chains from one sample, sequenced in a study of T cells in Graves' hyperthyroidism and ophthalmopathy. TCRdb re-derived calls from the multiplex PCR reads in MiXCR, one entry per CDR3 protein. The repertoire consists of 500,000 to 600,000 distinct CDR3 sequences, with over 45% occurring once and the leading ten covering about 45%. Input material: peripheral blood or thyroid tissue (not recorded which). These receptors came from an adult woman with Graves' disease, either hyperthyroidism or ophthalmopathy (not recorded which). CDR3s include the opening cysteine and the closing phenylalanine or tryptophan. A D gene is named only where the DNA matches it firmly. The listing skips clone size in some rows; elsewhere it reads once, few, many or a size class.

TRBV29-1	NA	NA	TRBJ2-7	TGCAGCGTTGAGGACCCAGGACGGCACGAGCAGTACTTC	CSVEDPGRHEQYF
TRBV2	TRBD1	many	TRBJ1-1	TGTGCCAGCAGTGAAGGGGGACAGGGGATAACTGAAGCTTTCTTT	CASSEGGQGITEAFF
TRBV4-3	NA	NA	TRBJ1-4	TGCGCCAGCAGCCAAGACATAGCAACTAATGAAAAACTGTTTTTT	CASSQDIATNEKLFF
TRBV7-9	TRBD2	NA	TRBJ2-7	TGTGCCGGCAGCCTAGCGGGAGGGTTCTACGAGCAGTACTTC	CAGSLAGGFYEQYF
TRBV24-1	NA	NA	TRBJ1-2	TGTGCCACCAGTTTAGGGGGGTCTCTTGGCTACACCTTC	CATSLGGSLGYTF
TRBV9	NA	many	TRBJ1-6	TGTGCCAGCAGCGAGAGGCATAATTCACCCCTCCACTTT	CASSERHNSPLHF
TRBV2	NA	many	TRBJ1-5	TGTGCCAGCAGTCGAGGGTATAGCAATCAGCCCCAGCATTTT	CASSRGYSNQPQHF
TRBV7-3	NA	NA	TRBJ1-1	TGTGCCAGCAGCCTCCCTGACGGGACTGAAGCTTTCTTT	CASSLPDGTEAFF
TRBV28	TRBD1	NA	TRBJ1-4	TGTGCCAGCAGTGTCACAGGGGAGGGGTTTGAAAAACTGTTTTTT	CASSVTGEGFEKLFF
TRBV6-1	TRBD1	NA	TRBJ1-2	TGTGCCAGGCCACCGGGACAGGGGAATGGCTACACCTTC	CARPPGQGNGYTF
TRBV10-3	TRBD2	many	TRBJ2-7	TGTGCCATCAGGACTAGCGGGAGCTCCTACGAGCAGTACTTC	CAIRTSGSSYEQYF
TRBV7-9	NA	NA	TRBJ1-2	TGTGCCAGCAGCTTAGTCTTGGGGGGGCGCGGCTACACCTTC	CASSLVLGGRGYTF
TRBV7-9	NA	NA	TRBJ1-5	TGTGCCAGCAGCCAATTAAATCAGATCCAGCATTTT	CASSQLNQIQHF
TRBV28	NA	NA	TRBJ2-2	TGTGCCAGCAGCTTAGTTGGCTTGAACACCGGGGAGCTGTTTTTT	CASSLVGLNTGELFF
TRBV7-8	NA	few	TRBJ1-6	TGTGCCAGCAGCCTCGACAGGTCCCCATCACCCCTCCACTTT	CASSLDRSPSPLHF
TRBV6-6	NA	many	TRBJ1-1	TGTGCCAGCAGTTCGACGAACACTGAAGCTTTCTTT	CASSSTNTEAFF
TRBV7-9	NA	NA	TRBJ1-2	TGTGCCGGCAGCTCAGCGGACTATGGCTACACCTTC	CAGSSADYGYTF
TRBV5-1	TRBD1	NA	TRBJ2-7	TGCGCCAGCAGCTCGGGTGCGAGGGGGCTCGAGCAGTACTTC	CASSSGARGLEQYF
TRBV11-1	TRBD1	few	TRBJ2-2	TGTGCCAGCAGCTTAGGGAACTGGGACAGCAACACCGGGGAGCTGTTTTTT	CASSLGNWDSNTGELFF
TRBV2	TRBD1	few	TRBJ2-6	TGTGCCAGCAACCCCACAGGGACAGAGTTCTCTGGGGCCAACGTCCTGACTTTC	CASNPTGTEFSGANVLTF
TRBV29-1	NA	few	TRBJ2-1	TGCAGCGTTGTCAAGACCAGGGGTGAGCAGTTCTTC	CSVVKTRGEQFF
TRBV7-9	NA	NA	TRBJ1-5	TGTGCCAGCAGCCAAAGCGCTAATATCAATCAGCCCCAGCATTTT	CASSQSANINQPQHF
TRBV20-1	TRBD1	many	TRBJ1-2	TGCAGTGCTAGGGGCAGGGGGCGCGTAGCTAACTATGGCTACACCTTC	CSARGRGRVANYGYTF
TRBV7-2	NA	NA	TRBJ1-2	TGTGCCAGCAGCCATCCCAATCCCTCGGGGGGCTACACCTTC	CASSHPNPSGGYTF
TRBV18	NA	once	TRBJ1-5	TGTGCCAGCTCACCGGGCAGGGTCCTACTCAGTCAGCCCCAGCATTTT	CASSPGRVLLSQPQHF
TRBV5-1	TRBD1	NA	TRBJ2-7	TGCGCCAGCAGCGAGGGATCCGGGACAGGGTTTCCCTACGAGCAGTACTTC	CASSEGSGTGFPYEQYF
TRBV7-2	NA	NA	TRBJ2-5	TGTGCCAGCACCCCCCCGGGGGTCCAAGAGACCCAGTACTTC	CASTPPGVQETQYF
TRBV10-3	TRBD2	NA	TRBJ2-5	TGTGCCATCGGAGCGGGAGTGGAGACCCAGTACTTC	CAIGAGVETQYF
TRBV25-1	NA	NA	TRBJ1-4	TGTGCCAGCAGTGGAGGCCAAGGAGCAACTAATGAAAAACTGTTTTTT	CASSGGQGATNEKLFF
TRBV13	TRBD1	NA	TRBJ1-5	TGTGCCAGCAGCTTCTCGACAGGGTCATCCCAGCATTTT	CASSFSTGSSQHF
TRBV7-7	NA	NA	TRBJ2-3	TGTGCTAGCAGCCCGGACGGGGGTCCAACAGATACGCAGTATTTT	CASSPDGGPTDTQYF
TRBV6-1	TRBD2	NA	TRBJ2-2	TGTGCCTCCGCTGACGGGACTAAAAACACCGGGGAGCTGTTTTTT	CASADGTKNTGELFF
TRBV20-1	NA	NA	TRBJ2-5	TGCAGTGCCAAACATTCAGAGGTTCTAGAGACCCAGTACTTC	CSAKHSEVLETQYF
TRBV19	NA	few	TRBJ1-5	TGTGCCAGTAGTCCCCGGAGACAGGTAGTCCGCCAGCCCCAGCATTTT	CASSPRRQVVRQPQHF
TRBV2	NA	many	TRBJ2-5	TGTGCCAGCCATACTCCCACGAGGGAAGAGACCCAGTACTTC	CASHTPTREETQYF
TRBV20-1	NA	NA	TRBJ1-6	TGCAGTGCTAGGGGTACACGAGGGGGATCCAATTCACCCCTCCACTTT	CSARGTRGGSNSPLHF
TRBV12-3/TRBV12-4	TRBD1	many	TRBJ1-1	TGTGCCAGCAGTCCCAGGGGGACAGGGAACACTGAAGCTTTCTTT	CASSPRGTGNTEAFF
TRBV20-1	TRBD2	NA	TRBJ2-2	TGCAGTGTTCGGACTAGCGGGGACACCGGGGAGCTGTTTTTT	CSVRTSGDTGELFF
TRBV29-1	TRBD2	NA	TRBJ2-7	TGCAGCGTTGCGACTAGCGGCTACGAGCAGTACTTC	CSVATSGYEQYF
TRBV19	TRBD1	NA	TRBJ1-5	TGTGGGACAGGGAGACGAGATCAGCCCCAGCATTTT	CGTGRRDQPQHF
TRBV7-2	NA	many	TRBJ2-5	TGTGCCAGCAGCTTAGTGACTACCGGTTTGGGTGAGACCCAGTACTTC	CASSLVTTGLGETQYF
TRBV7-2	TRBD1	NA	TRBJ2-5	TGTGCCAGCAGCACGCGGACAGGAGGGACCCAGTACTTC	CASSTRTGGTQYF
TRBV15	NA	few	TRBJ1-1	TGTGCCACCAGCAGAGACCGCGGACAGCTTGAAGCTTTCTTT	CATSRDRGQLEAFF
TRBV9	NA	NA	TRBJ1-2	TGTGCCAGCAACCCCACGACTAGCGGGCGGAACACCTTC	CASNPTTSGRNTF
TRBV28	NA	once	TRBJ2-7	TGTGCCACCCATAACCAGTACGAGCAGTACTTC	CATHNQYEQYF
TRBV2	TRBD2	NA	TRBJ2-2	TGTGCCACCTTAGCGGGAGGTCAGACCGGGGAGCTGTTTTTT	CATLAGGQTGELFF
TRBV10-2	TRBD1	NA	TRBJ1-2	TGCGCCAGCAGTGGACAGACAGGGAAAGTTGAGTATGGCTACACCTTC	CASSGQTGKVEYGYTF
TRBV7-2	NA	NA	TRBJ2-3	TGTGCCAGCAGTTCTCGACTCCCCATCCAGGGGCGGACGCAGTATTTT	CASSSRLPIQGRTQYF
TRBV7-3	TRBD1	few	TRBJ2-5	TGTGCCAGTAGTCCCCGGACAGGGGTCGAGACCCAGTACTTC	CASSPRTGVETQYF
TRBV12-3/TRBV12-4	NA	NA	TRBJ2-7	TGTGCCAGCAGTTTAGACAGGGCCGAGCAGTACTTC	CASSLDRAEQYF